What follows are 32 T cell receptor beta chains derived from one specimen sequenced in a study of blood T cells in healthy people across ages. A sample-barcoded 5' primer and a J-beta primer mix were used in a second PCR of roughly 6 to 12 cycles. In TCRdb, the 5' RACE reads were re-called with MiXCR into one record per CDR3 protein. The table includes about 770,000 distinct CDR3 sequences, under 55% detected once. The sequencing input was blood. The receptors were gathered from a man aged 55 to 70 in good health.

This clonotype was counted at least ten times. V is TRBV6-2 or TRBV6-3 and J is TRBJ2-7; TRBD1 is a possible D gene (5 bases). V dropped 2 bases and J dropped 7 bases, with 12 bases sitting between them. Germline V CDR1 and CDR2: MNHEY, SVGEGT. The CDR3 is 13 residues long. The CDR3 loop is CASSYQTPGEQYF. The CDR3, as DNA: TGTGCCAGCAGTTACCAAACCCCAGGGGAGCAGTACTTC.

This sequence joins TRBV29-1 and TRBJ1-1; weak D call: TRBD1 (6 bases). Germline V lookup: CDR1 SQVTM, CDR2 ANQGSEA. The CDR3 runs 13 residues. V gave up 8 bases and J gave up 6 bases, with 19 bases separating them. The CDR3 is CSTRGGGVAEAFF. Here the CDR3 DNA reads TGCAGCACTCGAGGGGGTGGAGTCGCTGAAGCTTTCTTT. Full variable domain (missing parts from reference TRBV29-1 and TRBJ1-1): SAVISQKPSRDICQRGTSLTIQCQVDSQVTMMFWYRQQPGQSLTLIATANQGSEATYESGFVIDKFPISRPNLTFSTLTVSNMSPEDSSIYLCSTRGGGVAEAFFGQGTRLTVV.

This chain links TRBV5-1 with TRBJ2-3; no firm D call. Per the germline V gene, CDR1 is SGHRS and CDR2 is YFSETQ. The CDR3 covers 15 residues. Trimming left V 4 bases short and J 2 bases short, with 14 bases between. The CDR3 DNA is TGCGCCAGCAGCCCCCCCGTCGCGGTCACAGATACGCAGTATTTT. Its protein product is CASSPPVAVTDTQYF.

In DNA, the CDR3 is TGTGCCAGCAGAACTGGAGGGGTAGTGACAGATACGCAGTATTTT. Amino acids: CASRTGGVVTDTQYF. This chain links TRBV6-5 with TRBJ2-3; D is perhaps TRBD2 (6 bases). The CDR3 totals 15 residues. V was clipped by 6 bases and J by 3 bases, with 16 bases between them. The germline gives CDR1 MNHEY, CDR2 SVGAGI.

V gene TRBV7-9 combines with J gene TRBJ2-5; possible D gene TRBD2, 5 bases. V lost 6 bases, J lost 2 bases, and 13 bases lay in between. Per germline, CDR1 SEHNR and CDR2 FQNEAQ (reference sequence). The CDR3 runs to 14 residues. This chain's CDR3 is CASRTAEGQETQYF. The CDR3 nucleotides are TGTGCCAGCAGAACAGCAGAGGGTCAAGAGACCCAGTACTTC.

Only a few counts were recorded for this clonotype. The gene calls are TRBV10-1 and TRBJ2-3; 8 positions match TRBD1. The V gene end was trimmed by 4 bases and the J gene end by 1 base; junction bases not matched to a gene: 4. Per the germline V gene, CDR1 is WNHNN and CDR2 is SYGVQD (reference sequence). There are 15 residues in the CDR3. Here the CDR3 DNA reads TGCGCCAGCAGTGCGACAGGGGTTGGCACAGATACGCAGTATTTT. As protein: CASSATGVGTDTQYF.

This chain uses TRBV4-3 with TRBJ1-6; D gene unclear. CDR3 length: 15 amino acids. In germline, CDR1 is LGHNA, CDR2 YSLEER. V was clipped by 0 bases and J by 7 bases, with 10 bases between them. The CDR3 DNA sequence: TGCGCCAGCAGCCAAGATAGGGATTGGAATTCACCCCTCCACTTT. It specifies CASSQDRDWNSPLHF.

The chain joins TRBV20-1 to TRBJ2-1; 9 bases align to TRBD2. J gave up 4 bases and V 3 bases, and 13 bases lay outside the gene matches. Germline CDR1 DFQATT, CDR2 SNEGSKA (reference sequence). This CDR3 has 17 residues. The DNA for the CDR3 is TGCAGTGCTAGGGGTGATGCTGGGACTAGCTCATACAATGAGCAGTTCTTC. The encoded protein is CSARGDAGTSSYNEQFF.

V usage is TRBV27 and J usage is TRBJ1-1; D gene ambiguous. The CDR3 contains 16 residues. The germline V gene has CDR1 MNHEY and CDR2 SMNVEV (reference sequence). With 5 bases removed from V and 0 bases from J, the gap between germline ends came to 16 bases. CDR3 amino acids: CASSPSRVRVNTEAFF. The DNA of the CDR3 is TGTGCCAGCAGTCCCTCTCGGGTGAGGGTGAACACTGAAGCTTTCTTT.

The chain is built from TRBV7-9 and TRBJ1-4, with 7 nucleotides matching TRBD1. The ends lost 5 bases at V and 6 bases at J; junction bases unmatched: 12. The CDR3 is 16 amino acids. The germline V gene encodes CDR1 SEHNR and CDR2 FQNEAQ (reference sequence). The CDR3: CASSLDRVSSHEKLFF. For the CDR3, the DNA is TGTGCCAGCAGCCTCGACAGGGTTTCATCCCATGAAAAACTGTTTTTT. Full variable domain (remainder filled in from reference TRBV7-9 and TRBJ1-4): DTGVSQNPRHKITKRGQNVTFRCDPISEHNRLYWYRQTLGQGPEFLTYFQNEAQLEKSRLLSDRFSAERPKGSFSTLEIQRTEQGDSAMYLCASSLDRVSSHEKLFFGSGTQLSVL.

The rearrangement joins TRBV7-8 to TRBJ2-1, with D tentatively TRBD2 (6 bases). V lost 5 bases and J lost 5, with 10 bases in between. The germline V gene encodes CDR1 SGHVS and CDR2 FQNEAQ. The length of the CDR3 is 13 residues. The CDR3 loop is CASSGGLDNEQFF. In DNA form, the CDR3 reads TGTGCCAGCAGCGGGGGACTCGACAATGAGCAGTTCTTC.

The DNA of the CDR3 is TGTGCCAGCAGCCGGACCCTAGCGGGCAAAGATACGCAGTATTTT. It encodes CASSRTLAGKDTQYF. The rearrangement joins TRBV7-2 to TRBJ2-3; 8 positions agree with TRBD2. The CDR3 sequence is 15 residues long. The germline CDR1 and CDR2 sequences are SGHTA and FQGNSA. V was clipped by 5 bases and J by 5 bases; unmatched bases: 9.

This clonotype was detected a few times. V and J are TRBV4-3 and TRBJ2-1; 13 bases are a match to TRBD2. The CDR3 sequence is 14 residues long. The germline V gene has CDR1 LGHNA and CDR2 YSLEER. V shed 6 bases, J shed 8 bases, and the junction held 4 bases outside the gene matches. CDR3 region: CASRTSGGGDEQFF. For the CDR3, the DNA is TGCGCCAGCAGAACTAGCGGGGGGGGTGATGAGCAGTTCTTC.

There are many counts of this clonotype. The V and J genes are TRBV7-2 and TRBJ1-6; D remains unclear. There are 16 residues in the CDR3. Germline V lookup: CDR1 SGHTA, CDR2 FQGNSA. V lost 2 bases to trimming and J lost 3 bases, with 11 bases between them. This CDR3 is CASSLQPASYNSPLHF. The CDR3 region has the DNA TGTGCCAGCAGCTTACAGCCGGCCAGCTATAATTCACCCCTCCACTTT. The complete variable domain, with remaining parts taken from reference TRBV7-2 and TRBJ1-6, reads GAGVSQSPSNKVTEKGKDVELRCDPISGHTALYWYRQSLGQGLEFLIYFQGNSAPDKSGLPSDRFSAERTGGSVSTLTIQRTQQEDSAVYLCASSLQPASYNSPLHFGNGTRLTVT.

J is TRBJ2-1 and V is TRBV7-2; perhaps TRBD2 as D (6 bases). Germline V gene data show CDR1 as SGHTA and CDR2 as FQGNSA. V was clipped by 4 bases and J by 7 bases, with 17 bases between them. The CDR3 extends over 15 amino acids. The CDR3 protein is CASSSLWTTQNEQFF. CDR3 nucleotides: TGTGCCAGCAGCTCACTCTGGACTACCCAGAATGAGCAGTTCTTC.

This chain links TRBV5-1 with TRBJ2-3, with D possibly TRBD1 on 6 matching bases. The CDR3 length is 16 residues. CDR1 is SGHRS and CDR2 is YFSETQ in the germline V gene. The V end lost 1 base, the J end lost 0 bases, and 12 bases lay between the germline ends. CDR3 in DNA: TGCGCCAGCAGCTTGCCTCAGGGGATCAGCACAGATACGCAGTATTTT. This gives the protein CASSLPQGISTDTQYF.

The chain uses TRBV12-3 or TRBV12-4 and TRBJ2-1, with 10 bases lining up with TRBD2. Trimming cost V 4 bases and J 7 bases; bases outside gene matches: 7. CDR3 length: 15 residues. The CDR3 here is CASSSPGLAFNEQFF. The CDR3 bases are TGTGCCAGCAGTTCCCCGGGACTAGCGTTTAATGAGCAGTTCTTC.

The chain is built from TRBV20-1 and TRBJ2-3; D is unresolved. Germline loops: CDR1 DFQATT, CDR2 SNEGSKA (reference sequence). Trimming pared 0 bases from V and 2 bases from J, leaving 12 bases between. The CDR3 sequence is 15 residues long. The CDR3 DNA reads as TGCAGTGCTAGAGATCTTAAACGGGTCACAGATACGCAGTATTTT. It codes for CSARDLKRVTDTQYF.

The gene calls are TRBV19 and TRBJ2-1; perhaps TRBD1 as D (6 bases). V was pared by 3 bases and J by 4 bases, with 25 bases between. Germline lookup yields CDR1 LNHDA and CDR2 SQIVND (reference sequence). The CDR3 contains 19 residues. CDR3 region: CASSIPRAPQGFRYNEQFF. The CDR3 nucleotides read TGTGCCAGTAGTATTCCTCGGGCCCCTCAGGGGTTCCGTTACAATGAGCAGTTCTTC.

This clonotype was observed once. This sequence joins TRBV11-2 and TRBJ2-5; D call uncertain. Germline V gene lookup returns CDR1 SGHAT and CDR2 FQNNGV. Trimming removed 0 bases at V and 4 bases at J, with 12 bases between. The CDR3 spans 15 residues. The CDR3 loop reads CASSLDQAQRETQYF. CDR3 DNA sequence: TGTGCCAGCAGCTTAGATCAGGCACAGCGAGAGACCCAGTACTTC.

A word on this clonotype: Compared with germline, one end of the junction differs, possibly owing to a read error. V and J are TRBV29-1 and TRBJ2-4; D may match TRBD1 or TRBD2 (5 bases each). The J call is in doubt because the DNA end fits TRBJ2-5 better. The CDR3 is 14 amino acids. Per germline, CDR1 SQVTM and CDR2 ANQGSEA. CDR3 DNA: TGCGGCGTTGAGAGGTGGGGCGGGCTGAAGACCCAGTACTTC. Encoded protein: CGVERWGGLKTQYF.

For this clonotype: A read error is possible here, since a much larger clone lies one base away. The chain carries TRBV7-9 and TRBJ2-5; TRBD1 agrees at 8 bases. The CDR3 runs to 19 residues. Germline V gives CDR1 SEHNR, CDR2 FQNEAQ (reference sequence). V gave up 1 base and J gave up 5 bases; unmatched junction bases: 18. Written as DNA, the CDR3 is TGTGCCAGCAGCTTAGTCGGCAGGGGGCAGAGTGGATCTCTGGAGACCCAGTACTTC. Translated, it gives CASSLVGRGQSGSLETQYF.

The chain is built from TRBV5-1 and TRBJ1-4; a possible D gene is TRBD1 (5 bases). Looked up from germline, CDR1 is SGHRS and CDR2 is YFSETQ. CDR3 length: 18 residues. V was pared by 0 bases and J by 5 bases, with 20 bases between. The CDR3 coding sequence is TGCGCCAGCAGCTTGGTACCGGGACCTATGGGACCAAATGAAAAACTGTTTTTT. Translated, it gives CASSLVPGPMGPNEKLFF.

This chain joins TRBV10-3 and TRBJ1-4; no reliable D call. The length of the CDR3 is 14 residues. Germline V lookup: CDR1 ENHRY, CDR2 SYGVKD. V lost 4 bases and J lost 4, with 10 bases in between. The CDR3 is CAISAVQFNEKLFF. The CDR3 bases are TGTGCCATCAGTGCGGTACAGTTTAATGAAAAACTGTTTTTT.

J is TRBJ1-2 and V is TRBV19; the match to TRBD1 covers 8 bases. The CDR3 sequence is 20 residues long. CDR1 and CDR2 from the germline V gene are LNHDA and SQIVND (reference sequence). V shed 7 bases and J 5 bases; nucleotides not matched to a gene: 27. The CDR3 sequence: CASTPGTGGLGWRLTYGYTF. CDR3 in DNA: TGTGCCAGTACCCCCGGGACAGGAGGCCTCGGGTGGCGTCTAACATATGGCTACACCTTC.

This chain connects TRBV7-9 to TRBJ1-4; D remains unclear. V lost 5 bases and J lost 8, with 18 bases in between. The CDR3 sequence is 15 residues long. The germline CDR1 and CDR2 sequences are SEHNR and FQNEAQ (reference sequence). For the CDR3, the DNA is TGTGCCAGCAGCGAAACGAGGCAACGGATCGAAAAACTGTTTTTT. This gives the protein CASSETRQRIEKLFF.

Written as DNA, the CDR3 is TGTGCCAGCAGTTACAGATTCGGGCAAGAGACCCAGTACTTC. Protein: CASSYRFGQETQYF. The V call is TRBV6-5, the J call TRBJ2-5; D is undetermined. This CDR3 has 14 amino acids. CDR1 and CDR2 (germline): MNHEY, SVGAGI. V lost 2 bases and J 2 bases, leaving 9 bases between the germline ends.

The genes are TRBV28 and TRBJ2-7; D ambiguous. The germline gives CDR1 MDHEN, CDR2 SYDVKM. The V gene lost 8 bases and the J gene lost 2 bases, with 10 bases spanning the gap. The CDR3 spans 12 residues. The CDR3 protein is CASGVSTYEQYF. CDR3 in DNA: TGTGCCAGCGGAGTTTCGACCTACGAGCAGTACTTC.

This clonotype occurred a few times. This rearrangement joins TRBV7-2 to TRBJ2-3; 7 bases match TRBD2. The CDR3 extends over 15 amino acids. V lost 6 bases, J lost 3 bases, and 9 bases stayed unmatched. CDR1 and CDR2 (germline): SGHTA, FQGNSA. DNA for the CDR3: TGTGCCAGCAGGATAAGCGGGGCGGGAACAGATACGCAGTATTTT. Protein: CASRISGAGTDTQYF.

The DNA for the CDR3 is TGCGCCAGCAGCCAAGACGGGGGAAACAATTCACCCCTCCACTTT. It is translated as CASSQDGGNNSPLHF. The chain is built from TRBV4-3 and TRBJ1-6; possible D gene TRBD1, 5 bases. Germline assignment: CDR1 LGHNA and CDR2 YSLEER. The length of the CDR3 is 15 residues. Trimming shortened V by 0 bases and J by 7 bases, and 10 bases separated the two germline ends.

The sample holds a few counts of this clonotype. The rearrangement uses TRBV28 and TRBJ1-4, with a weak D call TRBD1 (5 bases). Germline values: CDR1 MDHEN, CDR2 SYDVKM. This CDR3 is 14 amino acids long. With 5 bases removed from V and 5 bases from J, the gap between germline ends came to 12 bases. In DNA, the CDR3 is TGTGCCAGCAGTCCGACAGTTTCAAATGAAAAACTGTTTTTT. Its translation is CASSPTVSNEKLFF.

The V call is TRBV28, the J call TRBJ2-1, with D possibly TRBD1 on 5 matching bases. CDR1 and CDR2 (germline): MDHEN, SYDVKM. The CDR3 extends over 16 amino acids. V was pared by 1 base and J by 14 bases, with 24 bases between. This CDR3 reads CASSLSIQQGAKSKFF. CDR3 coding DNA: TGTGCCAGCAGTTTATCTATCCAGCAGGGCGCCAAGTCGAAGTTCTTC.